The T cell receptor beta chain under discussion was sequenced for a study of Ad26.COV2.S vaccination and SARS-CoV-2 variants. Study details: Donor participated within the Ad26.COV2.S arm of the COV1001 trial. Study observations and caveats: Substantial breadth in spike-specific CD8+ and CD4+ T cell responses was reportedly seen after vaccination.

As for treatment: 19 received Ad26.COV2.S at low or high dose, single or two shots; roughly five received placebo; per-sample allocation not given. Sampling took place 63 days after the first vaccine or placebo injection. Method: immunoSEQ multiplex PCR; TCRdb's copy keeps in-frame clones and lacks some. The sample has 400,000 or so clones, roughly nine tenths seen once. A word on this clone: Antigen: not known.

V gave up 4 bases and J gave up 1 base, with 7 bases separating them. Germline V CDR1 and CDR2: MNHEY, SVGAGI. This CDR3 is built from 13 residues. The receptor was derived from a person aged 18-65 years who received the Ad26.COV2.S COVID-19 vaccine or a placebo. Sequenced material: peripheral blood, taken in a trial of Ad26.COV2.S vaccine versus placebo. The chain links TRBV6-5 to TRBJ1-1; D is undetermined. The CDR3 region has the DNA TGTGCCAGCAGTTGGCTCCAGAACACTGAAGCTTTCTTT. It yields the protein CASSWLQNTEAFF.